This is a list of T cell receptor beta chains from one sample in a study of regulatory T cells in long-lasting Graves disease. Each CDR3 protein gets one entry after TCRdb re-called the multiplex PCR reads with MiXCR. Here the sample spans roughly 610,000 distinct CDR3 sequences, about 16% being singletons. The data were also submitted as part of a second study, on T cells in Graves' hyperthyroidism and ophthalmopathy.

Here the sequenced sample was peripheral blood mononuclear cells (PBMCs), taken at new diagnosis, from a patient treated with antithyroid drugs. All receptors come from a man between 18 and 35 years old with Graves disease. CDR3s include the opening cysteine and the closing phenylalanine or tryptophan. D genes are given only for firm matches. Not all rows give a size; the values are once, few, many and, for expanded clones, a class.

CDR3 protein: CASRGPRQGVVPLHF; CDR3 DNA: TGTGCCAGCAGGGGCCCCCGGCAGGGAGTAGTACCCCTCCACTTT; clone size: many; V gene: TRBV2; CDR3 length: 15; J gene: TRBJ1-6; D gene: -
CDR3 protein: CSARALGTLDSNQPQHF; CDR3 DNA: TGCAGTGCTAGGGCACTTGGGACACTTGATAGCAATCAGCCCCAGCATTTT; clone size: few; V gene: TRBV20-1; CDR3 length: 17; J gene: TRBJ1-5; D gene: -
CDR3 protein: CASITSWLNTGELFF; CDR3 DNA: TGTGCCAGTATCACGTCGTGGCTGAACACCGGGGAGCTGTTTTTT; clone size: few; V gene: TRBV19; CDR3 length: 15; J gene: TRBJ2-2; D gene: -
CDR3 protein: CASSSHPRTSGFSYEQYF; CDR3 DNA: TGTGCCAGCAGTTCCCATCCTCGGACTAGCGGGTTCTCCTACGAGCAGTACTTC; clone size: many; V gene: TRBV28; CDR3 length: 18; J gene: TRBJ2-7; D gene: TRBD2
CDR3 protein: CASGLVGKANTGELFF; CDR3 DNA: TGTGCTAGTGGTTTGGTAGGTAAAGCGAACACCGGGGAGCTGTTTTTT; clone size: -; V gene: TRBV12-5; CDR3 length: 16; J gene: TRBJ2-2; D gene: -
CDR3 protein: CSALAPSVVTSTDTQYF; CDR3 DNA: TGCAGTGCCCTGGCGCCCTCGGTAGTAACCAGCACAGATACGCAGTATTTT; clone size: many; V gene: TRBV20-1; CDR3 length: 17; J gene: TRBJ2-3; D gene: -
CDR3 protein: CASSFSGGGMNQPQHF; CDR3 DNA: TGTGCCAGCAGTTTCTCCGGGGGGGGAATGAATCAGCCCCAGCATTTT; clone size: few; V gene: TRBV12-3/TRBV12-4; CDR3 length: 16; J gene: TRBJ1-5; D gene: -
CDR3 protein: CRPMSRGRNYGYTF; CDR3 DNA: TGCAGGCCAATGAGTAGGGGCCGGAACTATGGCTACACCTTC; clone size: -; V gene: TRBV20-1; CDR3 length: 14; J gene: TRBJ1-2; D gene: -
CDR3 protein: CASSAAPLLAGGPYPDVEQFF; CDR3 DNA: TGTGCCAGCAGTGCTGCACCCTTACTAGCGGGAGGGCCATACCCCGATGTTGAGCAGTTCTTC; clone size: -; V gene: TRBV12-3/TRBV12-4; CDR3 length: 21; J gene: TRBJ2-1; D gene: TRBD2
CDR3 protein: CASIPGQGAGANVLTF; CDR3 DNA: TGTGCCAGCATACCGGGACAGGGGGCCGGGGCCAACGTCCTGACTTTC; clone size: -; V gene: TRBV12-3/TRBV12-4; CDR3 length: 16; J gene: TRBJ2-6; D gene: TRBD1
CDR3 protein: CASSKSRGLAGVSEQFF; CDR3 DNA: TGTGCCAGCAGCAAAAGTCGGGGACTAGCGGGAGTAAGTGAGCAGTTCTTC; clone size: few; V gene: TRBV7-8; CDR3 length: 17; J gene: TRBJ2-1; D gene: TRBD2
CDR3 protein: CSARGTSGSHNEQFF; CDR3 DNA: TGCAGTGCTCGTGGGACTAGCGGGTCACACAATGAGCAGTTCTTC; clone size: -; V gene: TRBV20-1; CDR3 length: 15; J gene: TRBJ2-1; D gene: TRBD2
CDR3 protein: CASSDPLAGTSYNEQFF; CDR3 DNA: TGTGCCAGCAGTGACCCCTTAGCGGGAACCTCCTACAATGAGCAGTTCTTC; clone size: few; V gene: TRBV2; CDR3 length: 17; J gene: TRBJ2-1; D gene: TRBD2
CDR3 protein: CASRRLAGSSGEQFF; CDR3 DNA: TGTGCCAGCAGAAGACTAGCGGGATCCTCTGGTGAGCAGTTCTTC; clone size: few; V gene: TRBV6-1; CDR3 length: 15; J gene: TRBJ2-1; D gene: TRBD2
CDR3 protein: CASSRARGRGTDTQYF; CDR3 DNA: TGTGCCAGCAGCCGGGCCCGCGGGAGGGGCACAGATACGCAGTATTTT; clone size: many; V gene: TRBV12-3/TRBV12-4; CDR3 length: 16; J gene: TRBJ2-3; D gene: TRBD2
CDR3 protein: CASSQRSKDTEAFF; CDR3 DNA: TGTGCCAGCAGTCAAAGGAGTAAGGACACTGAAGCTTTCTTT; clone size: many; V gene: TRBV7-8; CDR3 length: 14; J gene: TRBJ1-1; D gene: -
CDR3 protein: CASSPAGQGAGEQYF; CDR3 DNA: TGTGCCAGCTCACCTGCGGGACAGGGGGCGGGGGAGCAGTACTTC; clone size: -; V gene: TRBV9; CDR3 length: 15; J gene: TRBJ2-7; D gene: TRBD1
CDR3 protein: CASSFQGLGSYEQYF; CDR3 DNA: TGTGCCAGCAGTTTCCAGGGCCTTGGATCCTACGAGCAGTACTTC; clone size: few; V gene: TRBV27; CDR3 length: 15; J gene: TRBJ2-7; D gene: -
CDR3 protein: CSTRVSGRVAPNIQYF; CDR3 DNA: TGCAGTACTAGAGTTAGCGGGAGGGTCGCCCCCAACATTCAGTACTTC; clone size: -; V gene: TRBV20-1; CDR3 length: 16; J gene: TRBJ2-4; D gene: TRBD2
CDR3 protein: CAWSVDVYGYTF; CDR3 DNA: TGTGCCTGGAGTGTGGATGTGTATGGCTACACCTTC; clone size: many; V gene: TRBV30; CDR3 length: 12; J gene: TRBJ1-2; D gene: -
CDR3 protein: CASSPQALEIPNEQFF; CDR3 DNA: TGTGCCAGTAGTCCCCAAGCACTAGAGATCCCAAATGAGCAGTTCTTC; clone size: -; V gene: TRBV19; CDR3 length: 16; J gene: TRBJ2-1; D gene: -
CDR3 protein: CASSLEPGEAYEQYF; CDR3 DNA: TGTGCCAGCAGCTTAGAGCCAGGAGAGGCCTACGAGCAGTACTTC; clone size: once; V gene: TRBV7-2; CDR3 length: 15; J gene: TRBJ2-7; D gene: -
CDR3 protein: CASRPDSGYGYTF; CDR3 DNA: TGTGCCAGCAGACCTGACAGCGGATATGGCTACACCTTC; clone size: -; V gene: TRBV12-3/TRBV12-4; CDR3 length: 13; J gene: TRBJ1-2; D gene: -
CDR3 protein: CASSYGDRAANYGYTF; CDR3 DNA: TGTGCCAGCAGTTACGGGGACAGGGCTGCTAACTATGGCTACACCTTC; clone size: once; V gene: TRBV27; CDR3 length: 16; J gene: TRBJ1-2; D gene: TRBD1
CDR3 protein: CASRGTISTDTQYF; CDR3 DNA: TGTGCCAGCAGGGGGACCATAAGCACAGATACGCAGTATTTT; clone size: many; V gene: TRBV6-2/TRBV6-3; CDR3 length: 14; J gene: TRBJ2-3; D gene: -
CDR3 protein: CASSQDRSSGIATQYF; CDR3 DNA: TGCGCCAGCAGCCAAGACCGGAGTAGCGGGATCGCTACGCAGTATTTT; clone size: few; V gene: TRBV4-1; CDR3 length: 16; J gene: TRBJ2-3; D gene: TRBD2
CDR3 protein: CASSDVQGASDTQYF; CDR3 DNA: TGTGCCAGCAGCGACGTCCAGGGGGCGTCAGATACGCAGTATTTT; clone size: -; V gene: TRBV9; CDR3 length: 15; J gene: TRBJ2-3; D gene: TRBD1
CDR3 protein: CASSLGGQMKAFF; CDR3 DNA: TGTGCCAGCAGCTTAGGGGGACAGATGAAAGCTTTCTTT; clone size: few; V gene: TRBV7-3; CDR3 length: 13; J gene: TRBJ1-1; D gene: TRBD1
CDR3 protein: CSARPLAGGPGSTDTQYF; CDR3 DNA: TGCAGTGCTAGACCCCTAGCGGGAGGGCCGGGGTCTACAGATACGCAGTATTTT; clone size: -; V gene: TRBV20-1; CDR3 length: 18; J gene: TRBJ2-3; D gene: TRBD2
CDR3 protein: CASRRELLYNEQFF; CDR3 DNA: TGTGCCAGCAGGCGGGAGCTCCTCTACAATGAGCAGTTCTTC; clone size: many; V gene: TRBV6-1; CDR3 length: 14; J gene: TRBJ2-1; D gene: TRBD2
CDR3 protein: CASTWAGVGTGELFF; CDR3 DNA: TGCGCCAGCACGTGGGCGGGAGTGGGGACCGGGGAGCTGTTTTTT; clone size: -; V gene: TRBV10-2; CDR3 length: 15; J gene: TRBJ2-2; D gene: TRBD2
CDR3 protein: CASSERTGGIYEQYF; CDR3 DNA: TGCGCCAGCAGCGAACGGACAGGGGGCATCTACGAGCAGTACTTC; clone size: many; V gene: TRBV5-1; CDR3 length: 15; J gene: TRBJ2-7; D gene: TRBD1
CDR3 protein: CASSPDRAGNREQFF; CDR3 DNA: TGTGCCAGCTCACCCGACAGGGCGGGTAATCGGGAGCAGTTCTTC; clone size: many; V gene: TRBV18; CDR3 length: 15; J gene: TRBJ2-1; D gene: TRBD1
CDR3 protein: CAWSQGRAGGYSNQPQHF; CDR3 DNA: TGTGCCTGGAGCCAGGGCCGGGCAGGGGGGTATAGCAATCAGCCCCAGCATTTT; clone size: -; V gene: TRBV30; CDR3 length: 18; J gene: TRBJ1-5; D gene: TRBD1
CDR3 protein: CASRYRGNIQYF; CDR3 DNA: TGTGCCAGCAGATACAGGGGAAACATTCAGTACTTC; clone size: few; V gene: TRBV6-2/TRBV6-3; CDR3 length: 12; J gene: TRBJ2-4; D gene: TRBD1
CDR3 protein: CASSYGQTSGYTF; CDR3 DNA: TGTGCCAGCAGTTACGGGCAGACGAGCGGCTACACCTTC; clone size: -; V gene: TRBV6-5; CDR3 length: 13; J gene: TRBJ1-2; D gene: -
CDR3 protein: CASSEQGAPTGELFF; CDR3 DNA: TGTGCCAGCAGTGAACAGGGGGCGCCTACCGGGGAGCTGTTTTTT; clone size: -; V gene: TRBV2; CDR3 length: 15; J gene: TRBJ2-2; D gene: TRBD1
CDR3 protein: CASSQEIAGGSEQFF; CDR3 DNA: TGTGCCAGCAGCCAAGAAATAGCGGGAGGATCTGAGCAGTTCTTC; clone size: many; V gene: TRBV3-1; CDR3 length: 15; J gene: TRBJ2-1; D gene: TRBD2
CDR3 protein: CASSYSSDTEAFF; CDR3 DNA: TGTGCCAGCAGTTACTCGAGTGACACTGAAGCTTTCTTT; clone size: many; V gene: TRBV6-2/TRBV6-3; CDR3 length: 13; J gene: TRBJ1-1; D gene: -
CDR3 protein: CASSSDRAGYTF; CDR3 DNA: TGTGCCAGCAGTTCAGACAGGGCGGGCTACACCTTC; clone size: many; V gene: TRBV12-3/TRBV12-4; CDR3 length: 12; J gene: TRBJ1-2; D gene: TRBD1
CDR3 protein: CSAFGTSGNNEQFF; CDR3 DNA: TGCAGTGCTTTTGGGACTAGCGGAAACAATGAGCAGTTCTTC; clone size: -; V gene: TRBV20-1; CDR3 length: 14; J gene: TRBJ2-1; D gene: TRBD2
CDR3 protein: CASSVGAGNTGELFF; CDR3 DNA: TGTGCCAGCAGCGTAGGAGCGGGGAACACCGGGGAGCTGTTTTTT; clone size: -; V gene: TRBV9; CDR3 length: 15; J gene: TRBJ2-2; D gene: -
CDR3 protein: CASSYTGFGTEAFF; CDR3 DNA: TGTGCCAGCAGCTATACAGGGTTCGGGACTGAAGCTTTCTTT; clone size: -; V gene: TRBV11-1; CDR3 length: 14; J gene: TRBJ1-1; D gene: -
CDR3 protein: CASSPRDRLSPLHF; CDR3 DNA: TGTGCCAGCAGCCCCCGGGACAGGCTCTCACCCCTCCACTTT; clone size: -; V gene: TRBV7-9; CDR3 length: 14; J gene: TRBJ1-6; D gene: TRBD1
CDR3 protein: CASSPEAQGAYNEQFF; CDR3 DNA: TGCGCCAGCAGCCCGGAAGCCCAGGGAGCATACAATGAGCAGTTCTTC; clone size: many; V gene: TRBV5-1; CDR3 length: 16; J gene: TRBJ2-1; D gene: -
CDR3 protein: CASSFSEDEGKLNYGYTF; CDR3 DNA: TGTGCCAGCAGTTTCAGTGAGGATGAGGGCAAACTCAACTATGGCTACACCTTC; clone size: many; V gene: TRBV28; CDR3 length: 18; J gene: TRBJ1-2; D gene: -